This T cell receptor beta chain was obtained from a study of shared clonotypes between healthy human individuals. The repertoire was sequenced with immunoSEQ multiplex PCR; TCRdb's copy has only in-frame clones and lacks some. The repertoire holds approximately 700,000 clones, with 73% as singletons. General study points: Sorted-subset sequencing, rarefaction showed, was incomplete despite large depth.

This clone occurred many times. Its antigen is unknown. Trimming took 7 bases from V and 6 from J; bases not matched to a gene: 9. Per germline, CDR1 SQVTM and CDR2 ANQGSEA. The CDR3 runs to 15 residues. This chain links TRBV29-1 with TRBJ2-3; 14 nucleotides match TRBD2. The sample consisted of memory CD4+ T cells sorted from blood. Subset noted: CD45RA-negative fraction. This receptor was taken from a woman younger than 45 in good health. CDR3 sequence reads: CSAIGTSGRRDTQYF. The CDR3, as DNA: TGCAGCGCTATCGGGACTAGCGGGAGAAGGGATACGCAGTATTTT.